This T cell receptor (beta chain) originates from a study of neurological immune-mediated disorders. Many counts were recorded for this clonotype. V was cut by 4 bases and J by 7 bases, with 10 bases left in between. Germline lookup yields CDR1 DFQATT and CDR2 SNEGSKA (reference sequence). This CDR3 is 11 amino acids long. Synthesis of cDNA was accomplished via 5'RACE employing 10-nucleotide random UMIs. Whenever a sequencing run was performed, it yielded over 200 million TCR-beta sequences from 15-18 subjects. Via MiXCR, TCRdb re-called the 5' RACE reads, giving one row per CDR3 protein. The table lists around 30,000 distinct CDR3 sequences, 4.6% of them singletons.

The chain carries TRBV20-1 and TRBJ1-2, with a tentative D call TRBD1 (6 bases). Sequencing was carried out using PBMCs. This sequence was found in a man between 18 and 35 years old in good health. The CDR3 DNA reads as TGCAGTGCTACAGGGGACTTTGGCTACACCTTC. It is translated as CSATGDFGYTF.